This entry features one TCR beta chain sequence. Produced via immunoSEQ multiplex PCR; TCRdb's table is partial and in-frame only. This repertoire shows 110,000 or so clones, more than 80% found once; its top ten account for 1% to 1.4%. The germline gives CDR1 SGHNT, CDR2 YENEEA. The CDR3 extends over 16 amino acids. With V trimmed by 5 bases and J by 6 bases, 5 bases remained unmatched. The source of the sample is a study of blood T cell repertoires in COVID-19. This chain links TRBV11-3 with TRBJ2-1, with 15 bases identical to TRBD2. The sample taken for sequencing was peripheral blood. This receptor was obtained from a human donor in a cohort sampled during active COVID-19. CDR3 loop: CASSPKGLAGGNEQFF. DNA of the CDR3: TGTGCCAGCAGCCCAAAGGGACTAGCGGGAGGCAATGAGCAGTTCTTC.